The clone carrying this TCR beta chain was seen a handful of times. The data were obtained in a study of early T cells in non-severe SARS-CoV-2 infection. Unique molecular identifiers tagged individual cDNA molecules. TCRdb processed the 5' RACE reads anew with MiXCR; each CDR3 protein has one entry. Found here are 64,000 or so distinct CDR3 sequences, roughly 12% of them singletons; the top ten hold 1.3% to 1.5%. The CDR3 runs 16 residues. The ends were cut back, 5 bases at V and 8 bases at J, with 24 bases in the middle. Germline V gene lookup returns CDR1 SGHAT and CDR2 FQNNGV. V usage is TRBV11-2 and J usage is TRBJ1-2, with D tentatively TRBD1 (6 bases). The source of this sequence is an adult who was a healthcare worker with PCR-confirmed SARS-CoV-2 infection or an uninfected control (not recorded which). The sample consisted of whole blood, taken at baseline. The CDR3 loop is CASSPSSVSGAVGYTF. The CDR3 DNA is TGTGCCAGCAGCCCGTCCTCAGTGTCAGGGGCGGTCGGCTACACCTTC.